Listed below are T cell receptor beta chains from one sample, sequenced in a study of blood T cells in healthy people across ages. TCRdb re-called the 5' RACE reads with MiXCR, one entry per CDR3 protein. This sample has some 1.4 million distinct CDR3 sequences, with around 42% found just once. The sample taken for sequencing was blood. The receptors originated from a young woman in good health. CDR3s include the opening cysteine and the closing phenylalanine or tryptophan. A D gene is named only where the DNA matches it firmly. Only some rows state a clone size, as once, few, many or a class for expanded clones.

>-|TRBJ1-1|-|TRBV6-5
CASSYAMTGPTEAFF
TGTGCCAGCAGTTATGCTATGACAGGTCCCACTGAAGCTTTCTTT
>-|TRBJ2-7|-|TRBV7-2
CASSSTTGPYEQYF
TGTGCCAGCAGCTCTACGACTGGGCCCTACGAGCAGTACTTC
>-|TRBJ2-7|TRBD2|TRBV20-1
CSATRLAATYEQYF
TGCAGTGCGACCAGACTAGCGGCTACCTACGAGCAGTACTTC
>-|TRBJ2-1|-|TRBV30
CAWSVRDEQFF
TGTGCCTGGAGTGTAAGAGATGAGCAGTTCTTC
>-|TRBJ2-7|-|TRBV12-3/TRBV12-4
CASSPGGPTPEQYF
TGTGCCAGCAGCCCCGGCGGCCCTACCCCCGAGCAGTACTTC
>-|TRBJ2-3|-|TRBV7-9
CASNLGPTDTQYF
TGTGCCAGCAACTTAGGGCCGACAGATACGCAGTATTTT
>once|TRBJ1-2|-|TRBV5-1
CASSLPEYGYGYTF
TGCGCCAGCAGCTTGCCCGAATATGGCTATGGCTACACCTTC
>-|TRBJ2-1|-|TRBV4-2
CASSQEGDNSYNEQFF
TGTGCCAGCAGCCAAGAGGGGGACAACTCCTACAATGAGCAGTTCTTC
>-|TRBJ1-1|-|TRBV5-5
CASSPRRATEAFF
TGTGCCAGCAGCCCGCGTAGGGCCACTGAAGCTTTCTTT
>-|TRBJ1-4|TRBD1|TRBV7-9
CASSSVQGGEKLFF
TGTGCCAGCAGCTCGGTGCAGGGGGGCGAAAAACTGTTTTTT
>-|TRBJ2-1|TRBD2|TRBV4-1
CASSQEHLAGGLKDEQFF
TGCGCCAGCAGCCAAGAGCACCTAGCGGGAGGGCTTAAGGATGAGCAGTTCTTC
>-|TRBJ2-1|-|TRBV10-3
CAISVNQVDEQFF
TGTGCCATCTCGGTCAACCAGGTCGATGAGCAGTTCTTC
>-|TRBJ2-3|-|TRBV9
CASSEQPSASTDTQYF
TGTGCCAGCAGCGAGCAACCTAGCGCAAGCACAGATACGCAGTATTTT